These 19 T cell receptor beta chains came from one sample sequenced in a study of CD8+CD57+ T cells in acquired aplastic anemia (dated by TCRdb to between 2017 and 2018). The sequencing machine was an Illumina HiSeq 2000. Profiling of TCR beta VDJ combinations and CDR3 sequences used genomic DNA as the template. TCRdb trimmed the raw reads at Q25, called clones with MiXCR and kept productive beta chains. For every CDR3 protein sequence, its rows merge into one entry that carries the most common genes and DNA. A total of under 250,000 distinct CDR3 sequences appear in this sample, less than 75% of them only once. Clones ranked in the top ten supply roughly 62% of the sample. Flow cytometry had shown CD8+CD57+ cell expansion in the patients selected for sequencing. The source material was sorted CD4+, CD8+, or CD8+CD57+ T cells (not recorded which) from PBMCs. Source of these receptors: a human donor with aplastic anemia.

This clonotype has only a few counts. V is TRBV9 and J is TRBJ2-1, with 9 nucleotides matching TRBD2. Germline loops: CDR1 SGDLS, CDR2 YYNGEE. The V and J ends lost 0 bases and 10 bases, in that order; junction bases with no gene match: 8. The CDR3 has 15 residues. The CDR3 loop is CASSVAETSGSEQFF. As DNA, the CDR3 is TGTGCCAGCAGCGTAGCTGAGACTAGCGGCTCAGAGCAGTTCTTC.

The rearrangement uses TRBV6-6 and TRBJ2-7; D gene ambiguous. Germline V gene sequence: CDR1 MNHNY, CDR2 SVGAGI (reference sequence). The CDR3 totals 13 residues. The V gene lost 7 bases and the J gene lost 1 base, with 11 bases spanning the gap. The CDR3 DNA reads as TGTGCCAGCACGGGCCGATCGTCCTACGAGCAGTACTTC. This encodes CASTGRSSYEQYF.

There are a few counts of this clonotype. The V and J genes are TRBV24-1 and TRBJ2-1; 7 nucleotides align to TRBD2. The CDR3 runs to 14 residues. The junction had 6 bases not matched to a gene; V was cut back by 7 bases and J by 4 bases. Germline V gene sequence: CDR1 KGHDR, CDR2 SFDVKD. CDR3 sequence reads: CATSGGGGYNEQFF. CDR3 DNA: TGTGCCACCAGCGGCGGGGGAGGATACAATGAGCAGTTCTTC.

Points on this clonotype: One end of the junction varies from germline; a read error may be responsible. The V gene is TRBV12-3 or TRBV12-4, the J gene TRBJ1-4; a possible D gene is TRBD1 (6 bases). This CDR3 is 15 amino acids long. The CDR3 region is CASSPRGGWGEKLVF. Written as DNA, the CDR3 is TGTGCCAGCAGTCCAAGGGGGGGATGGGGTGAGAAACTGGTTTTT.

J is TRBJ2-7 and V is TRBV15; unclear D gene. V lost 4 bases to trimming and J lost 0 bases, with 19 bases between them. Germline V gives CDR1 LNHNV, CDR2 YYDKDF (reference sequence). The CDR3 is 17 residues long. This CDR3 reads CATSKGRVGGFSYEQYF. In DNA form, the CDR3 reads TGTGCCACCAGCAAGGGTCGGGTTGGCGGTTTCTCCTACGAGCAGTACTTC. Based on the CDR3 plus reference TRBV15 and TRBJ2-7, the full variable domain is DAMVIQNPRYQVTQFGKPVTLSCSQTLNHNVMYWYQQKSSQAPKLLFHYYDKDFNNEADTPDNFQSRRPNTSFCFLDIRSPGLGDTAMYLCATSKGRVGGFSYEQYFGPGTRLTVT.

V usage is TRBV24-1 and J usage is TRBJ2-1, with D tentatively TRBD2 (6 bases). Trimming removed 4 bases at V and 8 bases at J, with 11 bases between. The CDR3 loop spans 13 amino acids. CDR1 is KGHDR and CDR2 is SFDVKD in the germline V gene. The CDR3 DNA reads as TGTGCCACCAGTGAGCGGGACTTCTATGAGCAGTTCTTC. Translation gives CATSERDFYEQFF.

The chain carries TRBV10-3 and TRBJ2-6; TRBD2 might be the D (6 bases). V was shortened by 6 bases and J by 0 bases, with 15 bases between the two germline ends. This CDR3 region has 17 residues. CDR1 is ENHRY, CDR2 SYGVKD, per germline. CDR3 nucleotides: TGTGCCATCAGCCCTGGGACTTACCGCTCTGGGGCCAACGTCCTGACTTTC. Its translation is CAISPGTYRSGANVLTF.

This rearrangement joins TRBV9 to TRBJ2-1; a weak D match, TRBD1 (6 bases). This CDR3 spans 13 amino acids. V gave up 2 bases and J gave up 5 bases, with 8 bases separating them. CDR1 and CDR2 from the germline V gene are SGDLS and YYNGEE. Here the CDR3 DNA reads TGTGCCAGCAGCGTGCAGGGGAACAATGAGCAGTTCTTC. It is translated as CASSVQGNNEQFF. The entire variable domain, with the rest obtained from reference TRBV9 and TRBJ2-1, is as follows: DSGVTQTPKHLITATGQRVTLRCSPRSGDLSVYWYQQSLDQGLQFLIQYYNGEERAKGNILERFSAQQFPDLHSELNLSSLELGDSALYFCASSVQGNNEQFFGPGTRLTVL.

This chain connects TRBV29-1 to TRBJ2-3; D uncertain. Germline V gene data show CDR1 as SQVTM and CDR2 as ANQGSEA. V gave up 5 bases and J gave up 1 base, with 10 bases separating them. This CDR3 has 13 amino acids. CDR3 sequence reads: CSVSRARTDTQYF. Here the CDR3 DNA reads TGCAGCGTTTCACGGGCCCGCACAGATACGCAGTATTTT.

This rearrangement joins TRBV10-2 to TRBJ2-5; D possibly corresponds to TRBD2 (5 bases). Trimming removed 8 bases from V and 1 base from J, with 8 bases in between. This CDR3 spans 12 amino acids. Germline CDR1 and CDR2: WSHSY and SAAADI. CDR3 protein: CASSSSQETQYF. Here the CDR3 DNA reads TGCGCCAGCTCTAGCTCCCAAGAGACCCAGTACTTC.

As DNA, the CDR3 is TGCGCCAGCAGCTTTCTGACAGGGGACGAGCAGTACTTC. It yields the protein CASSFLTGDEQYF. This chain uses TRBV5-1 with TRBJ2-7, with TRBD1 identical over 8 bases. Germline trimming cut 2 bases from V and 5 bases from J; bases unmatched to any gene: 3. Germline-derived CDR1 and CDR2 are SGHRS and YFSETQ. The CDR3 extends over 13 amino acids. The variable domain in full, with the rest retrieved from reference TRBV5-1 and TRBJ2-7, is KAGVTQTPRYLIKTRGQQVTLSCSPISGHRSVSWYQQTPGQGLQFLFEYFSETQRNKGNFPGRFSGRQFSNSRSEMNVSTLELGDSALYLCASSFLTGDEQYFGPGTRLTVT.

V gene TRBV9 combines with J gene TRBJ1-5, with a weak D call TRBD1 (5 bases). CDR1 is SGDLS, CDR2 YYNGEE, per germline. The CDR3 contains 14 residues. The germline V and J ends were trimmed by 0 bases and 7 bases, with 11 bases remaining between them. The CDR3 sequence: CASSVGGGGQPQHF. The CDR3 DNA sequence: TGTGCCAGCAGCGTAGGGGGGGGAGGGCAGCCCCAGCATTTT.

The CDR3: CASSLGGLGNQPQHF. The CDR3 DNA is TGTGCCAGCAGCTTGGGGGGGTTGGGCAATCAGCCCCAGCATTTT. The rearrangement joins TRBV7-9 to TRBJ1-5; TRBD1 is a possible D gene (5 bases). The germline V gene has CDR1 SEHNR and CDR2 FQNEAQ (reference sequence). The CDR3 is 15 amino acids. Trimming took 3 bases from V and 2 from J, leaving 11 bases between them.

The chain couples TRBV7-2 to TRBJ2-3; D assignment may be TRBD1 or TRBD2 (5 bases each). Trimming cost V 2 bases and J 2 bases, with 11 bases left between them. The germline CDR1 and CDR2 sequences are SGHTA and FQGNSA. This CDR3 contains 15 residues. In nucleotides, the CDR3 is TGTGCCAGCAGCTTATATGGGGGTAACACAGATACGCAGTATTTT. This gives the protein CASSLYGGNTDTQYF.

The chain links TRBV29-1 to TRBJ1-1; the D is unclear. The germline CDR1 and CDR2 sequences are SQVTM and ANQGSEA. The V and J ends lost 8 bases and 3 bases respectively, with 10 bases between them. CDR3 length equals 11 residues. In nucleotides, the CDR3 is TGCAGCTGTTTGGTGGACACTGAAGCTTTCTTT. Protein product: CSCLVDTEAFF.

In its sample, this clonotype was seen a few times. The chain links TRBV10-3 to TRBJ1-5, with 7 bases identical to TRBD1. Trimming removed 3 bases from V and 4 bases from J; junction bases left unmatched: 3. CDR1 and CDR2 from the germline V gene are ENHRY and SYGVKD. There are 14 residues in the CDR3. CDR3 in DNA: TGTGCCATCAGTGAAGACAGGGTTAATCAGCCCCAGCATTTT. Translation: CAISEDRVNQPQHF.

J is TRBJ2-7 and V is TRBV6-5; 11 nucleotides line up with TRBD1. After removal of 7 bases from V and 6 bases from J, the junction contained 8 bases not matched to a gene. CDR1 and CDR2 from the germline V gene are MNHEY and SVGAGI. This CDR3 has 14 residues. The CDR3 coding sequence is TGTGCCAGCAAGGGGACAGGGGGTCTTCGCGAGCAGTACTTC. As protein: CASKGTGGLREQYF.

The J gene is TRBJ2-1, the V gene TRBV20-1; D unresolved. This CDR3 is 13 amino acids long. The V gene's germline CDR1 is DFQATT and CDR2 SNEGSKA (reference sequence). Trimming shortened V by 6 bases and J by 0 bases, and 9 bases separated the two germline ends. CDR3 DNA: TGCAGTGCCGGCCTAAGCTCCTACAATGAGCAGTTCTTC. Residues: CSAGLSSYNEQFF.

There are a few counts of this clonotype. The chain couples TRBV2 to TRBJ2-3; TRBD2 might be the D (5 bases). Trimming left V 7 bases short and J 3 bases short, with 11 bases between. CDR1 and CDR2 (germline): SNHLY, FYNNEI. CDR3 length: 13 amino acids. CDR3 in DNA: TGTGCCAGCACTCAGAGACTAACAGATACGCAGTATTTT. It yields the protein CASTQRLTDTQYF. Full variable domain (rest looked up from reference TRBV2 and TRBJ2-3): EPEVTQTPSHQVTQMGQEVILRCVPISNHLYFYWYRQILGQKVEFLVSFYNNEISEKSEIFDDQFSVERPDGSNFTLKIRSTKLEDSAMYFCASTQRLTDTQYFGPGTRLTVL.